The clone carrying this T cell receptor beta chain occurred many times. Its target is unknown. The data are from a study of Graves' ophthalmopathy and Graves' hyperthyroidism. Study-level results: Both a 70.59% sensitivity and an approximately 76% specificity characterized the model's predictions of ophthalmopathy progression.

Amplification targeted the TCR beta CDR3 regions, with RNA transcripts as the source material. HTBI primers served in a first-round RT-PCR, which a second-round multiplex PCR followed. TCRdb re-derived calls from the multiplex PCR reads in MiXCR, one entry per CDR3 protein. The sample gives about 620,000 distinct CDR3 sequences, over 20% of which show up once; more than 5.5% is in the top ten. The CDR3 sequence is 14 residues long. Germline lookup yields CDR1 WSHSY and CDR2 SAAADI. V lost 4 bases, J lost 8 bases, and 17 bases lay in between. This chain joins TRBV10-2 and TRBJ1-2, with D possibly matching TRBD1 (6 bases). The sequence came from a woman aged 18-29 years with stable Graves' hyperthyroidism. Some clones in this sample may be carry-over from other donors' samples. Specimen: peripheral blood. The CDR3 DNA follows: TGCGCCAGCAGTGCCTCCAGGGGTTTGGGCGGCTACACCTTC. It encodes CASSASRGLGGYTF.